This TCR beta chain was profiled in a study of beta chain features in type 1 diabetes. Study as a whole: Patients did not differ from healthy donors in age, gender or cell yield. Notes on the study in general: There was a possibility that cDNA sequencing over-represented cells with high TCR expression.

The authors reverse transcribed all of the isolated RNA, so sequencing captured expressed TCRB transcripts. Assay: immunoSEQ multiplex PCR; the TCRdb copy retains only in-frame clones and omits some. The sample comprises 500,000 to 700,000 clones, about a sixth of which are singletons, and 0.093% rests with the top ten. Turning to this clone: Its antigen is not known.

Sequenced: naive CD4+ T cells from blood. The TCR originated in a man younger than 35 in good health.

Here the CDR3 reads CASSSVGRVDTEAFF. The DNA for the CDR3 is TGTGCCAGCAGTTCAGTAGGCAGGGTCGACACTGAAGCTTTCTTT. The V call is TRBV28, the J call TRBJ1-1, with D maybe TRBD1 (5 bases). The CDR3 extends over 15 amino acids. V lost 4 bases and J 3 bases, leaving 15 bases between the germline ends. Germline CDR1 reads MDHEN; CDR2 reads SYDVKM.